The clone carrying this T cell receptor (beta chain) occurred many times. Its antigen is undetermined. The data originate from a study of T cells in Graves' hyperthyroidism and ophthalmopathy. Whole-study results and caveats: Ophthalmopathy, which appeared later, was predicted by the model a median approximately six months before onset. The blood repertoire included most of the expanded thyroid clonotypes above 0.001.

Uncontrolled infection, other autoimmune disease, pregnancy and lactation each barred patients from inclusion. Cells are PBMCs isolated from around 9.4 ml of fresh blood. There were TCR beta CDR3 regions amplified from RNA transcripts. First-round RT-PCR with HTBI primers amplified the TCR CDR3 region. Via MiXCR, TCRdb re-called the multiplex PCR reads, giving one row per CDR3 protein. Of approximately 610,000 distinct CDR3 sequences detected, 16% appear once; the ten largest clones hold 15% to 20%. Per germline, CDR1 SGHAT and CDR2 FQNNGV. This CDR3 spans 16 amino acids. J lost 2 bases, V lost 5 bases, and 8 bases had no gene match.

The TCR originated in a woman younger than 30 with Graves' hyperthyroidism. Input material: blood. The chain recombines TRBV11-2 with TRBJ2-3; TRBD2 agrees at 9 bases. The CDR3 region is CASSPNSGGVTDTQYF. The DNA for the CDR3 is TGTGCCAGCAGCCCAAATAGCGGGGGTGTCACAGATACGCAGTATTTT.